One T cell receptor (beta chain) is described in this entry. The data originate from a study of control samples from healthy donors and cancer patients. Assay: immunoSEQ multiplex PCR; the TCRdb copy retains only in-frame clones and omits some. The sample has 90,000 to 150,000 clones, around 88% seen once. The CDR3 spans 15 residues. V lost 8 bases and J lost 5; bases outside the gene matches: 8. Germline CDR1 MNHEY, CDR2 SVGAGI. This TCR came from a man aged 40-50 years in good health. V is TRBV6-5 and J is TRBJ2-3, with TRBD2 identical over 12 bases. The specimen was blood. The CDR3 nucleotides read TGTGCCAGCTATCTAGCGGGGGGGGAACTAGATACGCAGTATTTT. Its protein product is CASYLAGGELDTQYF.